This TCR beta chain comes out of a study of T cell changes during pregnancy in multiple sclerosis. Libraries were prepared by immunoSEQ multiplex PCR; TCRdb keeps only in-frame clonotypes and omits some of them. The sample consists of about 39,000 clones, approximately 90% of them appearing once. The receptor was isolated from a female donor with multiple sclerosis, enrolled in a pregnancy study. The sequences come from CD8+ T cells from peripheral blood mononuclear cells, collected in the first trimester of pregnancy.

CDR3: CASSLIGGDENSPLHF. The CDR3 DNA reads as TGTGCCAGCAGCTTAATCGGGGGGGACGAGAATTCACCCCTCCACTTT. The gene calls are TRBV7-3 and TRBJ1-6; D may be TRBD1 (5 bases). Trimming left V 1 base short and J 7 bases short, with 14 bases between. The CDR3 totals 16 residues. CDR1 and CDR2 from the germline V gene are SGHTA and FQGTGA.